This is a list of T cell receptor beta chains from one sample in a study of blood T cell repertoires in COVID-19. Profiling relied on immunoSEQ multiplex PCR, and the TCRdb table lists in-frame clones only, not all of them. Of about 110,000 clones listed, around 80% are singletons. Material for sequencing was peripheral blood. Every receptor here comes from a woman in her 70s with acute or convalescent COVID-19. CDR3s include the opening cysteine and the closing phenylalanine or tryptophan. The D gene is left open where the match is weak.

TRBV6-2/TRBV6-3	TRBD1	TRBJ1-2	CASSPTYPTGKDGYTF
TRBV5-6	TRBD1	TRBJ1-1	CASARQGRTEAFF
TRBV19	.	TRBJ2-2	CASWGRPQNTGELFF
TRBV30	TRBD2	TRBJ2-7	CAWDGGTTYEQYF
TRBV6-5	.	TRBJ1-3	CASSPREGNTIYF
TRBV3-1/TRBV3-2	TRBD2	TRBJ2-1	CASSQGSAGGRNEQFF
TRBV7-9	.	TRBJ1-5	CASSLEDNHPQHF
TRBV11-3	TRBD1	TRBJ2-1	CASSLGQGAYNEQFF
TRBV12-3/TRBV12-4	.	TRBJ2-7	CASSRSSYEQYF
TRBV15	.	TRBJ1-5	CATSRDYEGGNQPQHF
TRBV5-5	.	TRBJ1-3	CASSVSGAGNTIYF
TRBV2	TRBD1	TRBJ2-1	CASSRQGYNEQFF
TRBV3-1/TRBV3-2	TRBD1	TRBJ2-7	CASSQGGQGTSEQYF
TRBV5-1	.	TRBJ1-4	CASTIGAARLGEKLFF
TRBV2	TRBD2	TRBJ2-1	CASKAGAIYNEQFF
TRBV6-5	.	TRBJ1-1	CASSRGRRGNTEAFF
TRBV27	TRBD1	TRBJ1-4	CASSPGQGGEKLFF
TRBV9	TRBD2	TRBJ2-1	CASSVAPLAGDNEQFF
TRBV5-1	.	TRBJ2-1	CASSSGGQGAGNEQFF
TRBV14	.	TRBJ2-3	CASSQGLYHTDTQYF
TRBV12-3/TRBV12-4	.	TRBJ2-5	CASSLREETQYF
TRBV3-1/TRBV3-2	TRBD2	TRBJ2-3	CASSPLKRGGADTQYF
TRBV3-1/TRBV3-2	.	TRBJ2-1	CASSQVIAASGNEQFF
TRBV5-1	TRBD2	TRBJ2-1	CASSERGMGTSGNEQFF
TRBV18	.	TRBJ2-3	CASSPQGITDTQYF
TRBV3-1/TRBV3-2	.	TRBJ1-2	CASSQGLGYTF
TRBV6-5	TRBD1	TRBJ1-5	CASSSDRGSNQPQHF
TRBV27	.	TRBJ1-2	CASSFSENYGYTF
TRBV11-2	TRBD2	TRBJ2-2	CASSPRLAGGLANTGELFF
TRBV19	TRBD1	TRBJ2-1	CASSGTGGRVEQFF
TRBV11-2	TRBD2	TRBJ2-3	CASSFSGTSTDTQYF
TRBV7-9	TRBD2	TRBJ2-1	CASSPLVGRAQPYNEQFF
TRBV24-1	.	TRBJ2-7	CATSDPRGGSRDEQYF
TRBV9	TRBD2	TRBJ2-1	CASSVDIAGVKINEQFF
TRBV19	.	TRBJ1-3	CASSTTQRNTIYF
TRBV6-6	.	TRBJ1-1	CASSSSRENQAFF
TRBV11-2	.	TRBJ2-7	CASRLSGPPYEQYF
TRBV5-4	TRBD2	TRBJ2-1	CASSSGAGGYEQFF
TRBV10-3	TRBD2	TRBJ2-1	CAINPGLALNEQFF
TRBV11-1	.	TRBJ1-3	CASSRTLSGNTIYF
TRBV7-6	.	TRBJ2-5	CASGQGRETQYF
TRBV5-1	.	TRBJ2-5	CASSLESPQETQYF
TRBV5-1	.	TRBJ1-1	CASSLETGNTEAFF
TRBV7-2	.	TRBJ2-3	CASSPLSLTDTQYF
TRBV19	TRBD2	TRBJ2-3	CASSVPTSGGHGTQYF
TRBV7-2	TRBD2	TRBJ2-3	CASSIGLAEGTDTQYF
TRBV2	TRBD1	TRBJ1-6	CASTPGQGLNSPLHF
TRBV9	TRBD1	TRBJ1-6	CASRTGTSPLHF
TRBV4-1	TRBD1	TRBJ2-7	CASSQDQGTGGSFEQYF
TRBV10-3	.	TRBJ1-2	CAISEKDSYGYTF
TRBV19	TRBD1	TRBJ1-3	CASSYPGQGSGNTIYF
TRBV6-1	.	TRBJ2-6	CASSDWASSGANVLTF
TRBV4-2	TRBD1	TRBJ1-3	CASSQGPTGGTGNTIYF
TRBV3-1/TRBV3-2	TRBD2	TRBJ2-1	CASSPERSISGEVNEQFF
TRBV15	.	TRBJ2-1	CATSTGPGSEQFF
TRBV6-1	TRBD1	TRBJ1-1	CASSEWRTGVKGYEAFF
TRBV7-9	TRBD1	TRBJ2-3	CASSRTGVGDTQYF